The 24 T cell receptor beta chains below all came from one sample that was sequenced in a study of blood T cell repertoires in COVID-19. Here immunoSEQ multiplex PCR was the method, and the copy in TCRdb shows in-frame clones only, minus some. Here the sample spans some 300,000 clones, 86% being singletons. The sequenced sample was peripheral blood. The receptors stem from an older woman with COVID-19, enrolled during active disease.

V and J are TRBV12-3 or TRBV12-4 and TRBJ2-3, with a possible D match to TRBD1 (5 bases). V lost 7 bases and J lost 4, with 12 bases in between. The CDR3 extends over 13 amino acids. The CDR3 nucleotides are TGTGCCAGCAAGGGGTTTGGACCAGATACGCAGTATTTT. Residues: CASKGFGPDTQYF.

This chain connects TRBV10-1 to TRBJ2-3; TRBD1 aligns across 9 bases. The V and J ends lost 9 bases and 6 bases, in that order; junction bases with no gene match: 7. The CDR3 runs to 13 residues. The germline CDR1 and CDR2 sequences are WNHNN and SYGVQD (reference sequence). The CDR3 protein is CASRTGVSDTQYF. CDR3 DNA sequence: TGCGCCAGTCGGACAGGGGTTTCGGATACGCAGTATTTT.

This sequence joins TRBV4-3 and TRBJ1-1, with 9 nucleotides matching TRBD1. The CDR3 is 19 residues long. Losses at the gene ends were 0 bases for V and 1 base for J; bases not matched to a gene: 12. Germline lookup yields CDR1 LGHNA and CDR2 YSLEER. The DNA of the CDR3 is TGCGCCAGCAGCCAAGATTGGGGACAGGGAAAGGGGGCGAACACTGAAGCTTTCTTT. Translating it yields CASSQDWGQGKGANTEAFF.

The rearrangement links TRBV7-2 to TRBJ1-2; tentative D call: TRBD1 (5 bases). Trimming removed 6 bases from V and 0 bases from J, with 11 bases in between. The CDR3 spans 14 residues. The V gene's germline CDR1 is SGHTA and CDR2 FQGNSA. The DNA for the CDR3 is TGTGCCAGCAGAGTGGGGCAGGCTAACTATGGCTACACCTTC. Residues: CASRVGQANYGYTF.

This clone was counted only a few times. The rearrangement uses TRBV11-2 and TRBJ2-7, with a weak D call TRBD1 (7 bases). CDR1 is SGHAT, CDR2 FQNNGV, per germline. The CDR3 loop spans 16 amino acids. V lost 2 bases and J lost 0, with 14 bases in between. CDR3: CASSLWGDRYSYEQYF. The DNA of the CDR3 is TGTGCCAGCAGCTTATGGGGGGACAGATACTCCTACGAGCAGTACTTC. Full variable domain (missing parts from reference TRBV11-2 and TRBJ2-7): EAGVAQSPRYKIIEKRQSVAFWCNPISGHATLYWYQQILGQGPKLLIQFQNNGVVDDSQLPKDRFSAERLKGVDSTLKIQPAKLEDSAVYLCASSLWGDRYSYEQYFGPGTRLTVT.

The V and J genes are TRBV5-4 and TRBJ2-1, with TRBD2 matching 8 bases. Trimming at V came to 4 bases and at J to 8 bases, leaving 8 bases not matched to a gene. Looked up from germline, CDR1 is SGHNT and CDR2 is YYREEE (reference sequence). The CDR3 consists of 14 residues. The DNA for the CDR3 is TGTGCCAGCAGCCCCCGCGGGGGGACGGATGAGCAGTTCTTC. As protein: CASSPRGGTDEQFF.

This clone came up a few times. This chain joins TRBV19 and TRBJ1-6; D perhaps matches TRBD1 (6 bases). V was trimmed by 4 bases and J by 7 bases, leaving 8 bases between them. The CDR3 runs 13 residues. The V gene's germline CDR1 is LNHDA and CDR2 SQIVND (reference sequence). The CDR3: CASSTGENSPLHF. CDR3 bases: TGTGCCAGTAGTACAGGGGAGAATTCACCCCTCCACTTT.

The V and J genes are TRBV6-6 and TRBJ2-1; 9 positions agree with TRBD2. There are 16 residues in the CDR3. Unmatched junction bases numbered 3, after V lost 0 bases and J lost 3 bases. CDR1 and CDR2 (germline): MNHNY, SVGAGI (reference sequence). The CDR3 here is CASSYSSGGRYNEQFF. The CDR3 coding sequence is TGTGCCAGCAGTTACTCTAGCGGGGGCCGCTACAATGAGCAGTTCTTC.

The chain is built from TRBV3-1 (or the pseudogene TRBV3-2) and TRBJ1-1, with 7 bases aligning to TRBD1. Germline V lookup: CDR1 LGHDT, CDR2 YNNKEL (reference sequence). The CDR3 runs 17 residues. With V trimmed by 7 bases and J by 5 bases, 19 bases remained unmatched. For the CDR3, the DNA is TGTGCCAGCAACTGGGGAAGCCTTAGACAGGGTCGAACTGAAGCTTTCTTT. Translation gives CASNWGSLRQGRTEAFF.

The chain employs TRBV5-6 and TRBJ2-7; D ambiguous. The CDR3 loop spans 12 amino acids. Germline V gives CDR1 SGHDT, CDR2 YYEEEE. V lost 3 bases to trimming and J lost 2 bases, with 6 bases between them. CDR3 residues: CASSYNAYEQYF. The CDR3 DNA is TGTGCCAGCAGCTACAACGCCTACGAGCAGTACTTC.

Comment on this clone: The identical CDR3 is also encoded by other nucleotide sequences in the sample. This CDR3 is CASSLGQGGGYTF. The CDR3 DNA sequence: TGCGCCAGCAGCTTGGGACAGGGAGGCGGCTACACCTTC. This chain links TRBV5-1 with TRBJ1-2, with 7 nucleotides matching TRBD1. CDR3 length equals 13 residues. Germline trimming cut 0 bases from V and 8 bases from J; bases unmatched to any gene: 4. CDR1 SGHRS and CDR2 YFSETQ come from the germline V gene. The full variable domain, completed using reference TRBV5-1 and TRBJ1-2, is KAGVTQTPRYLIKTRGQQVTLSCSPISGHRSVSWYQQTPGQGLQFLFEYFSETQRNKGNFPGRFSGRQFSNSRSEMNVSTLELGDSALYLCASSLGQGGGYTFGSGTRLTVV.

Of note for this clone: The same CDR3 also results from other DNA sequences found in this sample. The chain has TRBV12-5 and TRBJ2-1; 11 bases match TRBD2. This CDR3 has 14 residues. V lost 1 base to trimming and J lost 10 bases; unmatched junction nucleotides: 3. CDR1 LGHNT and CDR2 FRNRAP come from the germline V gene. This CDR3 is CASGLGLAGNEQFF. CDR3 bases: TGTGCTAGTGGTTTGGGACTAGCGGGGAACGAGCAGTTCTTC.

The J gene is TRBJ2-1, the V gene TRBV19; D possibly corresponds to TRBD1 (5 bases). The CDR3 length is 15 residues. Trimming took off 7 bases at V and 4 bases at J, with 17 bases between the two ends. The germline CDR1 and CDR2 sequences are LNHDA and SQIVND (reference sequence). CDR3 sequence: CASTPSGIVYNEQFF. CDR3 sequence (DNA): TGTGCCAGTACTCCATCAGGGATAGTATACAATGAGCAGTTCTTC. Complete variable domain (other parts from reference TRBV19 and TRBJ2-1): DGGITQSPKYLFRKEGQNVTLSCEQNLNHDAMYWYRQDPGQGLRLIYYSQIVNDFQKGDIAEGYSVSREKKESFPLTVTSAQKNPTAFYLCASTPSGIVYNEQFFGPGTRLTVL.

V gene TRBV19 combines with J gene TRBJ1-5; tentatively, D is TRBD1 (5 bases). The CDR3 totals 13 residues. The V end was cut by 5 bases, the J end by 6 bases, with 11 bases between. Germline CDR1 LNHDA, CDR2 SQIVND (reference sequence). This chain's CDR3 is CASSSQGFQPQHF. In nucleotides, the CDR3 is TGTGCCAGTAGTTCTCAGGGATTTCAGCCCCAGCATTTT.

This chain uses TRBV5-1 with TRBJ2-7, with D tentatively TRBD1 (5 bases). CDR1 SGHRS and CDR2 YFSETQ come from the germline V gene. V was trimmed by 4 bases and J by 4 bases, leaving 9 bases between them. The CDR3 runs to 12 residues. The CDR3 DNA follows: TGCGCCAGCAGCGTTGACAGTTACGAGCAGTACTTC. It translates to CASSVDSYEQYF.

V and J are TRBV7-9 and TRBJ1-4, with D possibly being TRBD1 (5 bases). V was pared by 5 bases and J by 8 bases, with 18 bases between. This CDR3 is built from 15 residues. Germline V gene sequence: CDR1 SEHNR, CDR2 FQNEAQ (reference sequence). The CDR3 region has the DNA TGTGCCAGCAGCCCCACATTAGGGGAGGAAGAAAAACTGTTTTTT. It translates to CASSPTLGEEEKLFF.

The gene calls are TRBV6-1 and TRBJ2-5, with D unclear. CDR3 length: 13 residues. The germline V and J ends were trimmed by 1 base and 5 bases, with 8 bases remaining between them. CDR1 is MNHNS, CDR2 SASEGT, per germline. This chain's CDR3 is CASSEVVWETQYF. The CDR3 DNA sequence: TGTGCCAGCAGTGAAGTAGTGTGGGAGACCCAGTACTTC.

The chain combines TRBV20-1 with TRBJ1-2, with 8 bases matching TRBD1. This CDR3 is built from 11 residues. Germline CDR1 reads DFQATT; CDR2 reads SNEGSKA (reference sequence). As DNA, the CDR3 is TGCAGCGCGGACAGGGTCTATGGCTACACCTTC. It yields the protein CSADRVYGYTF.

The J gene is TRBJ2-7, the V gene TRBV5-1; perhaps TRBD1 as D (5 bases). The CDR3 has 16 residues. CDR1 and CDR2 (germline): SGHRS, YFSETQ. The V end was cut by 7 bases, the J end by 2 bases, with 22 bases between. CDR3 loop: CASVAGHPSKAYEQYF. The CDR3 DNA reads TGCGCCAGCGTAGCAGGGCACCCGAGTAAAGCCTACGAGCAGTACTTC.

This sequence joins TRBV11-3 and TRBJ2-1; D perhaps matches TRBD2 (5 bases). The germline gives CDR1 SGHNT, CDR2 YENEEA. Trimming stripped 5 bases from V and 8 bases from J, with 13 bases between. CDR3 length: 13 amino acids. This chain's CDR3 is CASSRGLVDEQFF. The CDR3 DNA is TGTGCCAGCAGCCGCGGGCTAGTCGATGAGCAGTTCTTC. The variable domain in full, with the rest retrieved from reference TRBV11-3 and TRBJ2-1, is EAGVVQSPRYKIIEKKQPVAFWCNPISGHNTLYWYLQNLGQGPELLIRYENEEAVDDSQLPKDRFSAERLKGVDSTLKIQPAELGDSAVYLCASSRGLVDEQFFGPGTRLTVL.

The chain carries TRBV7-9 and TRBJ1-1; TRBD1 aligns across 10 bases. CDR1 is SEHNR and CDR2 is FQNEAQ in the germline V gene (reference sequence). The CDR3 totals 16 residues. The trim removed 4 bases at V and 5 bases at J, leaving 10 bases unmatched. CDR3 sequence (DNA): TGTGCCAGCAGCTCCCGGGACAGGGGTCTCATTACTGAAGCTTTCTTT. Translating it yields CASSSRDRGLITEAFF.

This clone was found once. CDR3 nucleotide sequence: TGTGCCAGCAGTTACGGGGCGGCCACTGAAGCTTTCTTT. Residues: CASSYGAATEAFF. This chain uses TRBV6-2 or TRBV6-3 with TRBJ1-1, with D perhaps matching TRBD1 (5 bases). V was shortened by 2 bases and J by 4 bases, with 8 bases between the two germline ends. The CDR3 contains 13 residues. Germline lookup yields CDR1 MNHEY and CDR2 SVGEGT.

The CDR3 region has the DNA TGTGCCAGCAGCCAAGAGTCCCGACTAGCGGCCACCGGGGAGCTGTTTTTT. Its translation: CASSQESRLAATGELFF. The J gene is TRBJ2-2, the V gene TRBV3-1 (or the pseudogene TRBV3-2); 9 nucleotides agree with TRBD2. The germline V gene has CDR1 LGHDT and CDR2 YNNKEL (reference sequence). V shed 0 bases, J shed 4 bases, and the junction held 6 bases outside the gene matches. This CDR3 is built from 17 residues.

This chain connects TRBV7-2 to TRBJ2-2, with 7 bases lining up with TRBD1. J gave up 8 bases and V 5 bases, and 17 bases lay outside the gene matches. CDR3 length: 17 amino acids. The germline CDR1 and CDR2 sequences are SGHTA and FQGNSA. This chain's CDR3 is CASSPRSPDRVGGELFF. Written as DNA, the CDR3 is TGTGCCAGCAGCCCACGTTCCCCTGACAGGGTGGGAGGGGAGCTGTTTTTT.